A single sample gave rise to the 25 T cell receptor beta chains below, sequenced in a study of OX40 agonist ivuxolimab in advanced cancers. Some clones are missing from TCRdb's copy, which holds only in-frame ones; the method was immunoSEQ multiplex PCR. The sample contains 17,000 or so clones, around 73% of which appear only once. The source was CD4+ or CD8+ T cells sorted from blood, collected in a trial of the OX40 agonist ivuxolimab. The receptor source for this set is an adult with an advanced solid tumor such as melanoma, head and neck, liver or kidney cancer.

The V and J genes are TRBV27 and TRBJ2-7; 10 bases line up with TRBD2. Germline lookup yields CDR1 MNHEY and CDR2 SMNVEV (reference sequence). With V trimmed by 2 bases and J by 3 bases, 7 bases remained unmatched. CDR3 length: 16 residues. The CDR3 protein is CASSLGSGTSDYEQYF. As DNA, the CDR3 is TGTGCCAGCAGTTTAGGATCCGGGACTAGCGACTACGAGCAGTACTTC.

V is TRBV4-3 and J is TRBJ1-5; D is unclear. This CDR3 comprises 14 residues. Trimming removed 7 bases at V and 2 bases at J, with 12 bases between. Germline lookup yields CDR1 LGHNA and CDR2 YSLEER. The CDR3 loop is CASIVEVGNQPQHF. The CDR3 bases are TGCGCCAGCATCGTGGAGGTAGGCAATCAGCCCCAGCATTTT.

This sequence joins TRBV29-1 and TRBJ2-3; 9 bases map to TRBD2. CDR1 SQVTM and CDR2 ANQGSEA come from the germline V gene. The CDR3 sequence is 17 residues long. V dropped 5 bases and J dropped 0; count of bases not matched to a gene: 12. CDR3 residues: CSVSGMTSGKSTDTQYF. Here the CDR3 DNA reads TGCAGCGTTTCGGGGATGACTAGCGGAAAGAGCACAGATACGCAGTATTTT.

This clone appeared once. The J gene is TRBJ2-1, the V gene TRBV7-8; 8 bases align to TRBD2. This CDR3 is built from 14 residues. V was clipped by 10 bases and J by 2 bases; unmatched bases: 7. CDR1 and CDR2 (germline): SGHVS, FQNEAQ. The CDR3 here is CATLPSGPYNEQFF. CDR3 bases: TGTGCCACCCTCCCTAGCGGGCCCTACAATGAGCAGTTCTTC. Variable domain in full (rest from reference TRBV7-8 and TRBJ2-1): GAGVSQSPRYKVAKRGQDVALRCDPISGHVSLFWYQQALGQGPEFLTYFQNEAQLDKSGLPSDRFFAERPEGSVSTLKIQRTQQEDSAVYLCATLPSGPYNEQFFGPGTRLTVL.

This clone was counted a few times. This rearrangement joins TRBV6-5 to TRBJ2-7; 10 nucleotides line up with TRBD2. The V gene end was trimmed by 4 bases and the J gene end by 3 bases; junction bases not matched to a gene: 6. Germline values: CDR1 MNHEY, CDR2 SVGAGI. This CDR3 comprises 15 residues. The CDR3: CASSFLAGVVYEQYF. The DNA for the CDR3 is TGTGCCAGCAGTTTTCTAGCGGGAGTGGTCTACGAGCAGTACTTC.

The rearrangement links TRBV7-9 to TRBJ2-3; D gene ambiguous. Trimming removed 7 bases from V and 0 bases from J, with 14 bases in between. CDR3 size: 15 residues. CDR1 and CDR2 (germline): SEHNR, FQNEAQ (reference sequence). CDR3 region: CASTPAGISTDTQYF. The CDR3 coding sequence is TGTGCCAGCACCCCAGCTGGAATTAGCACAGATACGCAGTATTTT.

The gene calls are TRBV6-9 and TRBJ2-1; D unresolved. Deletions cut 3 bases from V and 7 bases from J, with 10 bases between. Germline loops: CDR1 MNHGY, CDR2 SVAAGI. This CDR3 region has 13 residues. The CDR3 DNA reads TGTGCCAGCAGTTACTTGGGCGAGAATGAGCAGTTCTTC. Translated: CASSYLGENEQFF.

This chain links TRBV7-2 with TRBJ2-5, with D possibly called TRBD1 or TRBD2 (6 bases each). The V end was cut by 5 bases, the J end by 4 bases, with 17 bases between. CDR1 is SGHTA, CDR2 FQGNSA, per germline. The CDR3 runs 15 residues. The CDR3 DNA follows: TGTGCCAGCAGCCCAACCACAGGGACTGGAGAGACCCAGTACTTC. Encoded protein: CASSPTTGTGETQYF.

By share, this clone counts as medium-sized. The rearrangement uses TRBV6-1 and TRBJ2-7; 9 nucleotides agree with TRBD2. Germline assignment: CDR1 MNHNS and CDR2 SASEGT. This CDR3 contains 15 residues. The V gene end was trimmed by 8 bases and the J gene end by 0 bases; junction bases not matched to a gene: 8. DNA of the CDR3: TGTGCCAGCGTGGCACTAGCGGGCGTCTCCTACGAGCAGTACTTC. Amino acids: CASVALAGVSYEQYF.

J is TRBJ1-1 and V is TRBV6-5; D uncertain. V was shortened by 2 bases and J by 0 bases, with 7 bases between the two germline ends. The germline gives CDR1 MNHEY, CDR2 SVGAGI. The CDR3 consists of 14 residues. As DNA, the CDR3 is TGTGCCAGCAGTTACAGGGATGTGAACACTGAAGCTTTCTTT. The encoded protein is CASSYRDVNTEAFF.

The chain employs TRBV4-3 and TRBJ2-4, with D unresolved. Germline lookup yields CDR1 LGHNA and CDR2 YSLEER. The V and J ends lost 0 bases and 1 base respectively, with 25 bases between them. This CDR3 has 21 residues. The DNA of the CDR3 is TGCGCCAGCAGCCAAGAAGAAGTATCCCGAGCGACGTCTCAGGCCAAAAACATTCAGTACTTC. This gives the protein CASSQEEVSRATSQAKNIQYF.

This clone is medium-sized by share. CDR3 sequence reads: CASIKGTGEGTQYF. Written as DNA, the CDR3 is TGTGCCAGCATAAAGGGGACAGGGGAAGGGACCCAGTACTTC. The rearrangement uses TRBV2 and TRBJ2-5; TRBD1 matches at 10 bases. The germline gives CDR1 SNHLY, CDR2 FYNNEI. V was pared by 7 bases and J by 7 bases, with 9 bases of the junction left unmatched. The CDR3 has 14 residues.

The V call is TRBV29-1, the J call TRBJ2-1, with 8 positions matching TRBD2. This CDR3 has 15 residues. Germline lookup yields CDR1 SQVTM and CDR2 ANQGSEA. After removal of 3 bases from V and 8 bases from J, the junction contained 12 bases not matched to a gene. CDR3 sequence: CSVDGEAGGGDEQFF. Here the CDR3 DNA reads TGCAGCGTTGACGGAGAGGCGGGAGGAGGTGATGAGCAGTTCTTC.

J is TRBJ2-3 and V is TRBV6-4; TRBD2 agrees at 11 bases. V was clipped by 4 bases and J by 3 bases; unmatched bases: 0. This CDR3 comprises 14 residues. Germline CDR1 and CDR2: MRHNA and SNTAGT. This CDR3 is CASSGTSGTDTQYF. The CDR3 nucleotides are TGTGCCAGCAGTGGGACTAGCGGGACAGATACGCAGTATTTT.

This chain joins TRBV7-7 and TRBJ2-5; 10 nucleotides line up with TRBD1. Germline V gives CDR1 SSHAT, CDR2 FNYEAQ (reference sequence). The ends lost 0 bases at V and 5 bases at J; junction bases unmatched: 6. The CDR3 loop spans 16 amino acids. The CDR3 sequence is CASSLAQTGGWETQYF. CDR3 nucleotide sequence: TGTGCCAGCAGCTTAGCGCAGACAGGGGGCTGGGAGACCCAGTACTTC.

The chain links TRBV29-1 to TRBJ2-5; D is possibly TRBD2 (6 bases). The CDR3 is 12 residues long. Germline V CDR1 and CDR2: SQVTM, ANQGSEA. V was cut by 5 bases and J by 11 bases, with 18 bases left in between. The CDR3 nucleotides read TGCAGCGTTCTCACGGGAGTCGGAGAGCAGTACTTC. This encodes CSVLTGVGEQYF.

The chain combines TRBV5-1 with TRBJ2-1, with 11 nucleotides matching TRBD2. Per the germline V gene, CDR1 is SGHRS and CDR2 is YFSETQ. The CDR3 is 14 amino acids. V dropped 7 bases and J dropped 7; count of bases not matched to a gene: 7. The CDR3 coding sequence is TGCGCCAGCTGCACTAGCGGGAGTTGTAATGAGCAGTTCTTC. Amino acids: CASCTSGSCNEQFF.

J is TRBJ2-1 and V is TRBV6-5, with D possibly being TRBD2 (6 bases). Germline V gene data show CDR1 as MNHEY and CDR2 as SVGAGI. The CDR3 extends over 15 amino acids. The V end lost 1 base, the J end lost 2 bases, and 9 bases lay between the germline ends. This CDR3 is CASSYFGGTYNEQFF. In DNA form, the CDR3 reads TGTGCCAGCAGTTACTTCGGAGGGACCTACAATGAGCAGTTCTTC.

Comments on this clone: One base away lies a much larger clone, so this may be a sequencing read error. This rearrangement joins TRBV28 to TRBJ2-5, with D tentatively TRBD2 (7 bases). Germline-derived CDR1 and CDR2 are MDHEN and SYDVKM. This CDR3 comprises 21 residues. Trimming removed 2 bases at V and 4 bases at J, with 32 bases between. CDR3 sequence reads: CASSLGGAPRTRSLARETQYF. For the CDR3, the DNA is TGTGCCAGCAGTTTAGGGGGGGCGCCCCGTACTCGCAGCCTCGCGCGAGAGACCCAGTACTTC.

The chain has TRBV11-1 and TRBJ2-1; D unclear. Per the germline V gene, CDR1 is SGHAT and CDR2 is FQDESV (reference sequence). The V and J ends lost 0 bases and 9 bases respectively, with 9 bases between them. The CDR3 loop spans 13 amino acids. CDR3 DNA sequence: TGTGCCAGCAGCTTAGCGGCCTTAAGTGAGCAGTTCTTC. Translated, it gives CASSLAALSEQFF.

V is TRBV7-6 and J is TRBJ2-1, with a possible D match to TRBD2 (5 bases). CDR1 SGHVS and CDR2 FNYEAQ come from the germline V gene. This CDR3 region has 13 residues. Trimming pared 1 base from V and 7 bases from J, leaving 8 bases between. The CDR3 region is CASSLVTGNEQFF. CDR3 coding DNA: TGTGCCAGCAGCTTAGTGACGGGAAATGAGCAGTTCTTC.

The genes are TRBV7-2 and TRBJ1-2, with TRBD1 matching over 9 bases. This CDR3 has 16 amino acids. Germline CDR1 is SGHTA and CDR2 is FQGNSA. J lost 3 bases, V lost 4 bases, and 9 bases had no gene match. DNA of the CDR3: TGTGCCAGCAGCTCGCCTCGGACAGGGGCCGACTATGGCTACACCTTC. Translating it yields CASSSPRTGADYGYTF.

The chain uses TRBV30 and TRBJ2-5; D perhaps matches TRBD2 (6 bases). Trimming cost V 4 bases and J 6 bases, with 30 bases left between them. This CDR3 is 18 amino acids long. Germline values: CDR1 GTSNPN, CDR2 SVGIG (reference sequence). As DNA, the CDR3 is TGTGCCTGGACGTGGGGGATCGTCGGGGGAGTGTTACAAAAGACCCAGTACTTC. Translating gives CAWTWGIVGGVLQKTQYF.

This clone was counted a single time. This CDR3 is CASTIAGSLTDTQYF. DNA for the CDR3: TGTGCCAGCACCATTGCGGGATCACTCACAGATACGCAGTATTTT. J is TRBJ2-3 and V is TRBV9, with D possibly TRBD2 on 6 matching bases. Trimming stripped 6 bases from V and 2 bases from J, with 16 bases between. CDR1 and CDR2 from the germline V gene are SGDLS and YYNGEE. The CDR3 contains 15 residues.

The chain employs TRBV4-2 and TRBJ2-5; tentatively, D is TRBD1 (6 bases). Matching the DNA end better, TRBJ2-7 makes the J call doubtful. The CDR3 spans 16 residues. The V gene's germline CDR1 is LGHNA and CDR2 YNFKEQ. The CDR3 DNA is TGTGCCAGCAGCCAGGAAGGACAGATGGGCTCCTACGAGCAGTACTTC. As protein: CASSQEGQMGSYEQYF.